The text below deals with one TCR beta chain. This CDR3 comprises 13 residues. Germline lookup yields CDR1 SGHVS and CDR2 FNYEAQ. The ends lost 3 bases at V and 9 bases at J; junction bases unmatched: 8. As handled by the study authors: Amplifying reference gene primers gave estimates of nucleated cell counts. TCRdb keeps only in-frame clones here, not all; method: immunoSEQ multiplex PCR. D and trimming come from the DNA, and the V and J calls and clone size come from that table. The table has more than 200,000 clones, approximately 86% seen once. The data originate from a study of blood T cell repertoires in COVID-19. Study at large: Material from acute and convalescent COVID-19 was sourced from the United States, Italy and Spain. Sources were T cells, B-cell-depleted T cells, or PBMCs; the material itself was cDNA or gDNA.

Participants came from 24 US areas, aged about 18 to 100 years. The chain joins TRBV7-6 to TRBJ2-7; TRBD1 matches 7 bases. The sequence was obtained from a woman between 45 and 65 years old who had recovered from COVID-19. The sample was PBMCs or T cells enriched from blood (not recorded which). The CDR3 coding sequence is TGTGCCAGCAGCTTGGCAACGGGACAGTGGCAGTACTTC. Protein product: CASSLATGQWQYF.